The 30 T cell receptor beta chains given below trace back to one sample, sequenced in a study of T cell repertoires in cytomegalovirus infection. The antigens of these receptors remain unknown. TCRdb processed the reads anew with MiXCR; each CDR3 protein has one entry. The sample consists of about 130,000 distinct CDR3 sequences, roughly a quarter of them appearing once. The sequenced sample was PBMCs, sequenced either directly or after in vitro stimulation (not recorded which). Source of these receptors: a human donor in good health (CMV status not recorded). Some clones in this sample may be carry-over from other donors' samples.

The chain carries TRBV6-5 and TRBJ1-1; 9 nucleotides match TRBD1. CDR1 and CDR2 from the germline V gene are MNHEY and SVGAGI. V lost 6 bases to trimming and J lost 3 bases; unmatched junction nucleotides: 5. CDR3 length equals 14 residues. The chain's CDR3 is CASRPDRGDTEAFF. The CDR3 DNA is TGTGCCAGCAGACCCGACAGGGGGGACACTGAAGCTTTCTTT.

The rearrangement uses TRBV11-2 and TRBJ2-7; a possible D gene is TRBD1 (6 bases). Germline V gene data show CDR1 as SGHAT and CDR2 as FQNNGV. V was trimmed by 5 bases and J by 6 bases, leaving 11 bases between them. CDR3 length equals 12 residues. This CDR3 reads CASSQGTSEQYV. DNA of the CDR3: TGTGCCAGCAGCCAGGGGACATCCGAGCAGTACGTC.

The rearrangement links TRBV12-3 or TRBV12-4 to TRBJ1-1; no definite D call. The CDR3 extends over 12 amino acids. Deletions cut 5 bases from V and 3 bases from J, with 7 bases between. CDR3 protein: CASSPGHTEAFF. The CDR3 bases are TGTGCCAGCAGTCCGGGTCACACTGAAGCTTTCTTT.

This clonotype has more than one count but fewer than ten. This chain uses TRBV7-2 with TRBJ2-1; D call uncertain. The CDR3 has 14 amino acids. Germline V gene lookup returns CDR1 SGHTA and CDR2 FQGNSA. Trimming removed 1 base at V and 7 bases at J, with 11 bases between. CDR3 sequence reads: CASSLVPMGNEQFF. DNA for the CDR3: TGTGCCAGCAGCTTAGTCCCCATGGGGAATGAGCAGTTCTTC.

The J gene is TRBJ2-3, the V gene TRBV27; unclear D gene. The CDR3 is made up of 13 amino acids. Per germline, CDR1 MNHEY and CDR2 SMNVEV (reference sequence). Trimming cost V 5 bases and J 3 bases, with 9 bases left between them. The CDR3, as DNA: TGTGCCAGCAGTAGGAGACGAACAGATACGCAGTATTTT. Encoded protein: CASSRRRTDTQYF.

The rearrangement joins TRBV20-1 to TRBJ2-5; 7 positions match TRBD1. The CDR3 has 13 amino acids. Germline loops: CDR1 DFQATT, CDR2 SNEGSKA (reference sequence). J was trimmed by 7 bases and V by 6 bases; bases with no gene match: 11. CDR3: CSASRTGRRTQYF. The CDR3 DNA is TGCAGTGCCTCAAGGACAGGACGGAGGACCCAGTACTTC.

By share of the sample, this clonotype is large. CDR3 bases: TGTGCCAGCAGCTTAGCGGCTAGCGGGAGGGACGAGCAGTACTTC. Translated, it gives CASSLAASGRDEQYF. This sequence joins TRBV7-2 and TRBJ2-7, with TRBD2 identical over 12 bases. Germline V gene data show CDR1 as SGHTA and CDR2 as FQGNSA. The CDR3 totals 15 residues. Trimming removed 0 bases from V and 5 bases from J; junction bases left unmatched: 2.

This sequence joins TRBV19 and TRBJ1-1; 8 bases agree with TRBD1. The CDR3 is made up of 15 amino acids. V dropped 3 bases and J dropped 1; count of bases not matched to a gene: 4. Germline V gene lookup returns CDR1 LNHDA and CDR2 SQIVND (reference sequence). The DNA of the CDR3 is TGTGCCAGTAGTATCGGCGGACAGGGGAACACTGAAGCTTTCTTT. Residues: CASSIGGQGNTEAFF.

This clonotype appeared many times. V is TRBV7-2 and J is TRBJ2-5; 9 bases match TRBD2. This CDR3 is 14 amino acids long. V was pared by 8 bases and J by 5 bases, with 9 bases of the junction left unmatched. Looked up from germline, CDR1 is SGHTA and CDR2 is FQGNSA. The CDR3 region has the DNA TGTGCCAGCCTCAGCGGGAGGCCCGGTGAGACCCAGTACTTC. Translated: CASLSGRPGETQYF.

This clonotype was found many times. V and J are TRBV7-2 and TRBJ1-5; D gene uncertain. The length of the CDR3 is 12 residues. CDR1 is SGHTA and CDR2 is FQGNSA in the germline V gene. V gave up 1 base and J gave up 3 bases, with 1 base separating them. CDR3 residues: CASSLDNQPQHF. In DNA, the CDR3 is TGTGCCAGCAGCTTAGACAATCAGCCCCAGCATTTT. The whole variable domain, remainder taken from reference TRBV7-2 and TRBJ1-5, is GAGVSQSPSNKVTEKGKDVELRCDPISGHTALYWYRQSLGQGLEFLIYFQGNSAPDKSGLPSDRFSAERTGGSVSTLTIQRTQQEDSAVYLCASSLDNQPQHFGDGTRLSIL.

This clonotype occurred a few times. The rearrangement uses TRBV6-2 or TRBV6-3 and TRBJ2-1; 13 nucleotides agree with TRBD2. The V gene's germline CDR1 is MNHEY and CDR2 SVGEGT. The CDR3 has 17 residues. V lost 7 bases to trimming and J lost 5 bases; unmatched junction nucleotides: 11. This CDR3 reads CASTSLAGGPRNNEQFF. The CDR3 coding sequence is TGTGCCAGCACCTCACTAGCGGGAGGGCCGAGGAACAATGAGCAGTTCTTC.

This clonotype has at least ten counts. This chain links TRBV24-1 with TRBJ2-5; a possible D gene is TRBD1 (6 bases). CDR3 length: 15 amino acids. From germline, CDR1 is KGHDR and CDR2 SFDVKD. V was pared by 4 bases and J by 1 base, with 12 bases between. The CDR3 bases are TGTGCCACCAGTGACCGGCAGGGGACCCAAGAGACCCAGTACTTC. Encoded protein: CATSDRQGTQETQYF.

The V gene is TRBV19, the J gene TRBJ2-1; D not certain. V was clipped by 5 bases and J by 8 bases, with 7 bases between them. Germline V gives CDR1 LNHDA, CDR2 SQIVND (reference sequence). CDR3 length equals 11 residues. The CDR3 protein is CASSHSHEQFF. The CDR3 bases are TGTGCCAGTAGTCACTCCCATGAGCAGTTCTTC.

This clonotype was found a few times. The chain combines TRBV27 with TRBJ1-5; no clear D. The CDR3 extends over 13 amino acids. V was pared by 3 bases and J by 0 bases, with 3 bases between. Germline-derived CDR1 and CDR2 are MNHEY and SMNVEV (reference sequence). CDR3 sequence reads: CASSFYSNQPQHF. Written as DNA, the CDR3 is TGTGCCAGCAGTTTCTATAGCAATCAGCCCCAGCATTTT.

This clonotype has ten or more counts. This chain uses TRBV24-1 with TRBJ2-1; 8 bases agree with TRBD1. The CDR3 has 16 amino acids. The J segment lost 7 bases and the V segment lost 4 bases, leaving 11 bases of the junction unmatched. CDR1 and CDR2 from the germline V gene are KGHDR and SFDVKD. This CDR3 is CATSERDRGWMNEQFF. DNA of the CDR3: TGTGCCACCAGTGAAAGAGACAGGGGATGGATGAATGAGCAGTTCTTC.

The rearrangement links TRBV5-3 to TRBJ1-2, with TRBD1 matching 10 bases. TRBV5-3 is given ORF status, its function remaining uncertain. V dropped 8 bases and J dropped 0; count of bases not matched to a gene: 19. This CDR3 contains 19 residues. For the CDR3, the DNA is TGTGCCAGCAGCAGCCCCCGCCCGGGACAGGGGATCTCTAACTATGGCTACACCTTC. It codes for CASSSPRPGQGISNYGYTF.

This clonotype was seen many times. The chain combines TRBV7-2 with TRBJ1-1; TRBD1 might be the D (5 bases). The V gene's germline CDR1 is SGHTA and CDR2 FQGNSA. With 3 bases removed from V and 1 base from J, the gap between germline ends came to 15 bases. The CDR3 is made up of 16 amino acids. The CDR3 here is CASSFLGGGRNTEAFF. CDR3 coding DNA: TGTGCCAGCAGCTTCCTTGGGGGGGGGAGGAACACTGAAGCTTTCTTT.

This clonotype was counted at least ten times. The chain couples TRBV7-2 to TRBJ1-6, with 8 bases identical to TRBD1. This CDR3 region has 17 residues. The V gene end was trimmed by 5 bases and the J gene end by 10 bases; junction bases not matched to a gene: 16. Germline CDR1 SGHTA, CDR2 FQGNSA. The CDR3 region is CASSREAGQAKDSPLHF. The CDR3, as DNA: TGTGCCAGCAGCCGGGAAGCGGGACAGGCCAAGGACTCACCCCTCCACTTT.

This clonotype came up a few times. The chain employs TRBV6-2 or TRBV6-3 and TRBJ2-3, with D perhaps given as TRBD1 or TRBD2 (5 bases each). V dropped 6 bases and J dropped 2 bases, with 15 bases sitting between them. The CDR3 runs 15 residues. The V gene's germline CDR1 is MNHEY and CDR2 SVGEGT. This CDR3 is CASSVRGGVTDTQYF. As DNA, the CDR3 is TGTGCCAGCAGCGTCCGTGGGGGAGTCACAGATACGCAGTATTTT.

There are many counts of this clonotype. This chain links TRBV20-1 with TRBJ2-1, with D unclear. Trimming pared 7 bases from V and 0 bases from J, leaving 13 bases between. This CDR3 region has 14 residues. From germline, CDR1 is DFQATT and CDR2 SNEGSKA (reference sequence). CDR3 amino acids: CSGSHPSSYNEQFF. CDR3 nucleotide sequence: TGCAGTGGCTCACACCCAAGCTCCTACAATGAGCAGTTCTTC.

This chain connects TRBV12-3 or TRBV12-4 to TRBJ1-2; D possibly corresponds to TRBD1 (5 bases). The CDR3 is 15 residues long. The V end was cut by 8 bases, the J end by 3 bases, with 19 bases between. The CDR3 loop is CASSRTGRVDYGYTF. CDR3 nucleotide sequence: TGTGCCAGCTCACGAACCGGCAGGGTCGACTATGGCTACACCTTC.

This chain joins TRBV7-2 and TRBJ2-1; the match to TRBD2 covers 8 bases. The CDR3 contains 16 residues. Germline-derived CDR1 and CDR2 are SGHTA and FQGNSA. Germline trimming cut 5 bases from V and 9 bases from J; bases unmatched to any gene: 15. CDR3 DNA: TGTGCCAGCAGCGCCCTAGTAAGCGGGAGTGCGGCTGAGCAGTTCTTC. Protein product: CASSALVSGSAAEQFF.

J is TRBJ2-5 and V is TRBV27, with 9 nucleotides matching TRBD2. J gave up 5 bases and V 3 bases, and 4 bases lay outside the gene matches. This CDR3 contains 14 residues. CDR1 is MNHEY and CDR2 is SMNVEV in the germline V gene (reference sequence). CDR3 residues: CASSFGTSTETQYF. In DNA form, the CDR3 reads TGTGCCAGCAGTTTCGGGACTAGCACCGAGACCCAGTACTTC.

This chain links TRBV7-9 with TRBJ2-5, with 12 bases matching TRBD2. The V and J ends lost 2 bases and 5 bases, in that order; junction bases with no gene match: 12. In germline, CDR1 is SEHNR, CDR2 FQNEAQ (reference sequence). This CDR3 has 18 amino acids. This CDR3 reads CASSLPWTSGIRSETQYF. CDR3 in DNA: TGTGCCAGCAGCTTACCCTGGACTAGCGGGATCAGGTCGGAGACCCAGTACTTC.

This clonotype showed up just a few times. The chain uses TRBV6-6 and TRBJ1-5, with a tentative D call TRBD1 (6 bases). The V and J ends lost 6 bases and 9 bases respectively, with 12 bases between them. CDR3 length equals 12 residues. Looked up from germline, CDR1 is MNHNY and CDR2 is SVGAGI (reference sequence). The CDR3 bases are TGTGCCAGCAGGGCAGGGGTGCGGCCCCAGCATTTT. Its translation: CASRAGVRPQHF.

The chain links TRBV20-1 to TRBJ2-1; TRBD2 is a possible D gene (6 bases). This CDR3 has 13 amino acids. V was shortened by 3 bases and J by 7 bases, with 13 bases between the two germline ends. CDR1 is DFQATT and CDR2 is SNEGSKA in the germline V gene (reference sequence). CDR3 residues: CSASLLAMNEQFF. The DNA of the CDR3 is TGCAGTGCTAGCCTCCTAGCGATGAATGAGCAGTTCTTC.

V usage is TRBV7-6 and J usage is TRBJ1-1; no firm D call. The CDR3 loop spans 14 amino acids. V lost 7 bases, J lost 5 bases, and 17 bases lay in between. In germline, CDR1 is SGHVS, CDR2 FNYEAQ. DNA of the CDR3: TGTGCCAGCAACTTCGCGCCAAGTAAGACTGAAGCTTTCTTT. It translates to CASNFAPSKTEAFF. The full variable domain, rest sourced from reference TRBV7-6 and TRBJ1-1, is GAGVSQSPRYKVTKRGQDVALRCDPISGHVSLYWYRQALGQGPEFLTYFNYEAQQDKSGLPNDRFSAERPEGSISTLTIQRTEQRDSAMYRCASNFAPSKTEAFFGQGTRLTVV.

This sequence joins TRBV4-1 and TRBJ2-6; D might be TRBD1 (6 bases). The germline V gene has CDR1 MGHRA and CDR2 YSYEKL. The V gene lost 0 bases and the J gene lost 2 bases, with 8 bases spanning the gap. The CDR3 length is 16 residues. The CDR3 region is CASSQDEGAGANVLTF. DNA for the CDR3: TGCGCCAGCAGCCAAGATGAGGGGGCTGGGGCCAACGTCCTGACTTTC.

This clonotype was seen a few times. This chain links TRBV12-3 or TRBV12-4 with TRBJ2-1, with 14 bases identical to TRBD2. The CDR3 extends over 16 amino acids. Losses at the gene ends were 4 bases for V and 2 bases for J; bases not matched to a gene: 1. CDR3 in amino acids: CASSSGLAGAYNEQFF. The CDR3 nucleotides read TGTGCCAGCAGTTCGGGACTAGCGGGAGCCTACAATGAGCAGTTCTTC.

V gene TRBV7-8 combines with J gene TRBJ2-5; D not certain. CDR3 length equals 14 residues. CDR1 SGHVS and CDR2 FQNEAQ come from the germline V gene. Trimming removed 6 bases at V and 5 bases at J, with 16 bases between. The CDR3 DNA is TGTGCCAGCAGGCGGACCGTCTCCTTGGAGACCCAGTACTTC. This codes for CASRRTVSLETQYF.